Sequencing of this T cell receptor (beta chain) was carried out in a study of cytomegalovirus exposure and HLA in healthy donors. Study-level information: An analysis done earlier identified about 120 million unique TCR beta sequences from 150 million to 200 million T cells.

V shed 5 bases and J 9 bases; nucleotides not matched to a gene: 4. The CDR3 is made up of 12 amino acids. Germline CDR1 is LNHDA and CDR2 is SQIVND (reference sequence). Vbeta (60) and Jbeta (13) primers were used in the PCR. Data came from immunoSEQ multiplex PCR; TCRdb stores just in-frame clones and leaves some out. This table has about 98,000 clones, 50% to 70% appearing once. Sequenced material: PBMCs. This TCR came from a human donor in good health. The rearrangement uses TRBV19 and TRBJ2-1, with 7 bases fitting TRBD1. This CDR3 is CASSVAGGEQFF. DNA of the CDR3: TGTGCCAGTAGTGTGGCAGGGGGTGAGCAGTTCTTC.